The T cell receptor (beta chain) under discussion was sequenced for a study of early T cells in non-severe SARS-CoV-2 infection. Looking at the study overall: Investigators sequenced bulk RNA drawn from unsorted whole blood, and chains remained unpaired. The study's findings and limits: VDJdb matching favored anti-spike CD8 responses, missing private and CD4 specificities.

Tagging with unique molecular identifiers was applied to individual cDNA molecules. Each CDR3 protein gets one entry after TCRdb re-called the 5' RACE reads with MiXCR. Of 84,000 or so distinct CDR3 sequences listed, 11% to 15% are singletons. This clonotype was picked up many times. Its specificity is unknown. The germline V and J ends were trimmed by 3 bases and 2 bases, with 10 bases remaining between them. This CDR3 contains 14 residues. Germline CDR1 and CDR2: SGHNT and YYREEE (reference sequence). The chain uses TRBV5-4 and TRBJ2-3, with D possibly TRBD2 on 5 matching bases. The sample consisted of whole blood. This clonotype originated in an adult who was a healthcare worker with PCR-confirmed SARS-CoV-2 infection or an uninfected control (not recorded which). Here the CDR3 DNA reads TGTGCCAGCAGCTCTTGGGGAGACACAGATACGCAGTATTTT. Its protein product is CASSSWGDTDTQYF.